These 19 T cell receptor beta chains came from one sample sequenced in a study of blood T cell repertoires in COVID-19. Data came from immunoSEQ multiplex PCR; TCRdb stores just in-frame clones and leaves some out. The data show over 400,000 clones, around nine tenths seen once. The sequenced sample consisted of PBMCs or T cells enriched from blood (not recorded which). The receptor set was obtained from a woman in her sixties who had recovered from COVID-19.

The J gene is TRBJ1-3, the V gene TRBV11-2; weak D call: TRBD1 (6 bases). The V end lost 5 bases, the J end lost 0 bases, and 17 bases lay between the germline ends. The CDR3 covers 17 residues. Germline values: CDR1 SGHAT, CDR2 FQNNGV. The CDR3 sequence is CASSRTGIIHSGNTIYF. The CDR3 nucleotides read TGTGCCAGCAGCCGAACAGGGATTATACACTCTGGAAACACCATATATTTT.

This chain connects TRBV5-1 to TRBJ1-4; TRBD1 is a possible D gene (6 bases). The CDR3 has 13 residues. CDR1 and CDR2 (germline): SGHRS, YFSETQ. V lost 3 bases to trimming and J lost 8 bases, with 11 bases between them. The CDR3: CASSSAQGEKLFF. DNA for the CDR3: TGCGCCAGCAGCTCGGCCCAGGGGGAAAAACTGTTTTTT.

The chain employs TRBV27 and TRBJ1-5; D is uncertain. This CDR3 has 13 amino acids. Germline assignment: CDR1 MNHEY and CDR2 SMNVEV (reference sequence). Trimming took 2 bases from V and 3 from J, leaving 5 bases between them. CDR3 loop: CASSLTPNQPQHF. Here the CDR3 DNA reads TGTGCCAGCAGTTTAACACCCAATCAGCCCCAGCATTTT.

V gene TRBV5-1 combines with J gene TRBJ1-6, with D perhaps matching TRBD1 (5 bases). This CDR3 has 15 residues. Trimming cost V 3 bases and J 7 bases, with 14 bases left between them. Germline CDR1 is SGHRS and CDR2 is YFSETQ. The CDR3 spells CASSSGLLTNSPLHF. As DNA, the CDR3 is TGCGCCAGCAGCTCGGGACTTTTGACCAATTCACCCCTCCACTTT.

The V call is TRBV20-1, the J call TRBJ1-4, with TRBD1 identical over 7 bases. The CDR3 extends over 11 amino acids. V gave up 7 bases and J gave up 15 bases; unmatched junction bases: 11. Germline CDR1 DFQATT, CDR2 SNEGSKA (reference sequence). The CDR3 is CSVVDRAGLFF. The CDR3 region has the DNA TGCAGTGTTGTAGACAGGGCCGGGTTGTTTTTT.

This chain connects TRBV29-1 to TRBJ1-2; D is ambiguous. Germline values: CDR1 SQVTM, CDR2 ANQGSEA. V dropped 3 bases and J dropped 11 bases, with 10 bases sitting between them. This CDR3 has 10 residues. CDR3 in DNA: TGCAGCGTTGATGAGCCCCAATACACCTTC. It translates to CSVDEPQYTF.

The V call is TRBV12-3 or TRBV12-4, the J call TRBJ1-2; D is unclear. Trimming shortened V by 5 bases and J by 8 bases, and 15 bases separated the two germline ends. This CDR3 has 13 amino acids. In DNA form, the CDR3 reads TGTGCCAGCAGTGCCCGGGGATCTGGGGGCTACACCTTC. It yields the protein CASSARGSGGYTF.

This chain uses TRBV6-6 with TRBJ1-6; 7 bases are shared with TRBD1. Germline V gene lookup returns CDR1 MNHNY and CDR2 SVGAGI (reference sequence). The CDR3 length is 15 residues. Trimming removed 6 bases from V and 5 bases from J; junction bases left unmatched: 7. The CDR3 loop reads CASSRQGGHNSPLHF. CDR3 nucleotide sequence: TGTGCCAGCAGCCGACAGGGTGGTCATAATTCACCCCTCCACTTT.

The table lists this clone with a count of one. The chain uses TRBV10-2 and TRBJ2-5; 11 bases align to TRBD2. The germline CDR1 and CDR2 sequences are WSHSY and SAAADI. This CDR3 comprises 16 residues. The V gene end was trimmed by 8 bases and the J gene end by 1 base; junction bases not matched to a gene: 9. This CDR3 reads CASGGLAGGPQETQYF. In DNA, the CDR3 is TGCGCCAGCGGGGGGCTAGCGGGGGGACCCCAAGAGACCCAGTACTTC.

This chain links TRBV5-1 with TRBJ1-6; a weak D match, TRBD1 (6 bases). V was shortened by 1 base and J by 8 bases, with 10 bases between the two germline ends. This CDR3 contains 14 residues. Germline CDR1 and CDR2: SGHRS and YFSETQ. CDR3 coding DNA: TGCGCCAGCAGCTTGTGGGGGCAGGATTCACCCCTCCACTTT. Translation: CASSLWGQDSPLHF.

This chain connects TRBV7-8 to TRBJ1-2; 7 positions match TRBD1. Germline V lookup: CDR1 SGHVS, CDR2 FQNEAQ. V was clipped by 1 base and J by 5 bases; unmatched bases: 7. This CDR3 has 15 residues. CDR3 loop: CASSLVAGGLYGYTF. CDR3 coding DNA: TGTGCCAGCAGCTTAGTTGCAGGGGGTCTTTATGGCTACACCTTC.

The CDR3 loop reads CASSPEGSQPQHF. Here the CDR3 DNA reads TGTGCCAGCTCTCCGGAGGGTAGTCAGCCCCAGCATTTT. The V and J genes are TRBV18 and TRBJ1-5; D ambiguous. The CDR3 consists of 13 residues. The germline gives CDR1 KGHSH, CDR2 LQKENI. V lost 6 bases, J lost 6 bases, and 12 bases lay in between.

CDR3 residues: CAWSQGALTFF. DNA of the CDR3: TGTGCCTGGAGTCAGGGGGCGCTTACTTTCTTT. The J gene is TRBJ1-1, the V gene TRBV30, with TRBD1 matching over 8 bases. CDR3 size: 11 residues. Germline CDR1 and CDR2: GTSNPN and SVGIG (reference sequence). J gave up 12 bases and V 2 bases, and 5 bases lay outside the gene matches.

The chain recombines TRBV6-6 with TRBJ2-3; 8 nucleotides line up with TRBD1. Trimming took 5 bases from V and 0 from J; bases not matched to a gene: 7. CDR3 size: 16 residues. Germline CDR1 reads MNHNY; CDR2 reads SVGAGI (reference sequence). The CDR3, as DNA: TGTGCCAGCAGTACCGGACAGGGTTTGAGCACAGATACGCAGTATTTT. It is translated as CASSTGQGLSTDTQYF.

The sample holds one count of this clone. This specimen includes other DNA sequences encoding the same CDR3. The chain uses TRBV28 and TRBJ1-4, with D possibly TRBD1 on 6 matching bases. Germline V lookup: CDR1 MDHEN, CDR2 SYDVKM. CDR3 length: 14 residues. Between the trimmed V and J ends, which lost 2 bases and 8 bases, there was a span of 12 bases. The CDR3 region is CASSLRQVREKLFF. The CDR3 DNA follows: TGTGCCAGCAGTTTAAGACAGGTTCGGGAAAAACTGTTTTTT.

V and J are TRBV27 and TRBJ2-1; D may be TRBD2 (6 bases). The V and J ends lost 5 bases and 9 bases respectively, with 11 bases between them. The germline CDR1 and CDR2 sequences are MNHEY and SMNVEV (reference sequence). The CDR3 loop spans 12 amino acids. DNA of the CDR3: TGTGCCAGCAGTAGACTAGATGGTGAGCAGTTCTTC. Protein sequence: CASSRLDGEQFF.

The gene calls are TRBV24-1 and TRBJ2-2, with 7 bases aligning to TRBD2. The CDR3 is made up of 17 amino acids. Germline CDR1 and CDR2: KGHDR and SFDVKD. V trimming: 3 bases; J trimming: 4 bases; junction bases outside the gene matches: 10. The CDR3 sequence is CATSDLGEGGITGELFF. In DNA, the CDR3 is TGTGCCACCAGTGATCTCGGGGAGGGAGGGATCACCGGGGAGCTGTTTTTT.

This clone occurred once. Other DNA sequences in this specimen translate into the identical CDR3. The CDR3 coding sequence is TGTGCCAGCAGCCAAGATCTGGCTGCATACGAGCAGTACGTC. It translates to CASSQDLAAYEQYV. This chain joins TRBV3-1 (or the pseudogene TRBV3-2) and TRBJ2-7; D uncertain. V dropped 0 bases and J dropped 4 bases, with 10 bases sitting between them. This CDR3 spans 14 amino acids. CDR1 and CDR2 from the germline V gene are LGHDT and YNNKEL (reference sequence).

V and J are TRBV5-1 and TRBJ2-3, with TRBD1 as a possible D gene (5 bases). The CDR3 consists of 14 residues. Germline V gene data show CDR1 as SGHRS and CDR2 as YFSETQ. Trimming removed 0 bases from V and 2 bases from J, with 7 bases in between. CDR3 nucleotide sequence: TGCGCCAGCAGCTTGGAGACAGCCACAGATACGCAGTATTTT. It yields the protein CASSLETATDTQYF.